The rows below give T cell receptor beta chains drawn from one sample of a study of T cell responses to AZD1222 COVID-19 vaccine. Assay used: immunoSEQ multiplex PCR; TCRdb lists only in-frame clones, some missing. The sample contains about 120,000 clones, approximately 90% of which appear only once. This sample comprised peripheral blood, obtained 28 days after the second dose of the MenACWY control vaccine. The origin of the receptors is an adult who received the MenACWY meningococcal vaccine as a control. The CDR3 runs from the conserved cysteine through the conserved F or W. The D gene is left open where the match is weak. Size values are once, few and many counts, or a class for expanded clones, and some rows have none.

CDR3 DNA | CDR3 protein | clone size | D gene | J gene | V gene
TGTGCCAGCAGCGTAGATCCAGGGCCAGCCGGGGAGCTGTTTTTT | CASSVDPGPAGELFF | - | - | TRBJ2-2 | TRBV9
TGTGCCAGCTCACTGGGACAGGTTGGTGGAAACACCATATATTTT | CASSLGQVGGNTIYF | - | TRBD1 | TRBJ1-3 | TRBV18
TGTGCCAGCAGTTTATCCGTAATGACTAGTAGGTTGACCGGGGAGCTGTTTTTT | CASSLSVMTSRLTGELFF | - | - | TRBJ2-2 | TRBV27
TGTGCCACCAGTGAGGCGGGAAACACTGAAGCTTTCTTT | CATSEAGNTEAFF | - | - | TRBJ1-1 | TRBV24-1
TGTGCCAGCAGTGAATTCCCGACAGCAACTAATGAAAAACTGTTTTTT | CASSEFPTATNEKLFF | - | - | TRBJ1-4 | TRBV6-1
TGTGCCAGCAGCCAAGCGGGGGGAGTGGGGGCCAACGTCCTGACTTTC | CASSQAGGVGANVLTF | - | TRBD2 | TRBJ2-6 | TRBV5-4
TGCAGCGTTGGTCAGGCCTCGGGGAATGAGCAGTTCTTC | CSVGQASGNEQFF | - | - | TRBJ2-1 | TRBV29-1
TGCGCCAGCAGTGACTTGAGAGGGGTAGACACTGAAGCTTTCTTT | CASSDLRGVDTEAFF | - | - | TRBJ1-1 | TRBV10-2
TGTGCCAGCACCCCAGGGAGTGGCTACACCTTC | CASTPGSGYTF | once | - | TRBJ1-2 | TRBV28
TGTGCCAGCAGCCCGGGACTAGCGGGAGGGCAGCCAGATACGCAGTATTTT | CASSPGLAGGQPDTQYF | - | TRBD2 | TRBJ2-3 | TRBV5-5
TGTGCCAGCAGCCCCTCCGGGCCGGGCTATGGCTACACCTTC | CASSPSGPGYGYTF | - | - | TRBJ1-2 | TRBV6-5
TGTGCCAGCAGCTTCGGACAGGGGGCGGTTGAGACCCAGTACTTC | CASSFGQGAVETQYF | - | TRBD1 | TRBJ2-5 | TRBV11-2